The next 29 T cell receptor beta chains were all read from a single sample in a study of T cell responses to AZD1222 COVID-19 vaccine (dated by TCRdb to the early 2020s). Library generation was performed with the immunoSEQ multiplex PCR assay. TCRdb retrieved this table from immuneACCESS and kept in-frame rearrangements only. Not all clones are present; in checked studies, unresolved V genes account for under half, and no reason is known for the remainder. Across this sample there are 150,000 to 250,000 clones, with 91% seen only once. The ten top clones hold roughly 3.5% of the sample. The time point label corresponds to: about 28 days (+/-7) after the second vaccine dose. Source: peripheral blood, taken 28 days after the second AZD1222 dose. All receptors come from an adult who received the AZD1222 COVID-19 vaccine.

The chain employs TRBV11-3 and TRBJ2-1; a possible D gene is TRBD2 (6 bases). The CDR3 has 16 amino acids. From germline, CDR1 is SGHNT and CDR2 YENEEA. Trimming removed 4 bases from V and 1 base from J, with 14 bases in between. The CDR3 loop reads CASSSSKTSSYNEQFF. CDR3 DNA: TGTGCCAGCAGCTCATCTAAGACTAGTTCCTACAATGAGCAGTTCTTC.

The chain is built from TRBV21-1 and TRBJ1-5. TRBV21-1 is a documented pseudogene. The CDR3 is made up of 13 amino acids. CDR3 protein: CASSKSSNQPQHF. The CDR3 DNA reads TGTGCCAGCAGCAAAAGTAGCAATCAGCCCCAGCATTTT.

J is TRBJ2-5 and V is TRBV10-3, with TRBD1 matching 7 bases. The CDR3 runs 16 residues. J lost 5 bases, V lost 6 bases, and 15 bases had no gene match. Germline CDR1 and CDR2: ENHRY and SYGVKD. Here the CDR3 DNA reads TGTGCCATCAGCCCGCCGACAGGGCCTGGTGGGGAGACCCAGTACTTC. Its protein is CAISPPTGPGGETQYF.

The chain recombines TRBV5-4 with TRBJ2-3, with 10 bases fitting TRBD2. Losses at the gene ends were 1 base for V and 0 bases for J; bases not matched to a gene: 2. From germline, CDR1 is SGHNT and CDR2 YYREEE (reference sequence). The CDR3 runs to 16 residues. The CDR3 DNA reads as TGTGCCAGCAGCTTGAAACTAGCGGGGAGCACAGATACGCAGTATTTT. Its translation: CASSLKLAGSTDTQYF.

The genes are TRBV6-5 and TRBJ2-1; D not certain. Germline V lookup: CDR1 MNHEY, CDR2 SVGAGI. V lost 9 bases, J lost 7 bases, and 16 bases lay in between. This CDR3 region has 13 residues. The CDR3 sequence is CASTPPGGNEQFF. For the CDR3, the DNA is TGTGCCAGTACCCCCCCGGGTGGGAATGAGCAGTTCTTC.

This chain links TRBV4-1 with TRBJ2-2; tentatively, D is TRBD1 (5 bases). Germline CDR1 is MGHRA and CDR2 is YSYEKL. Trimming removed 1 base at V and 0 bases at J, with 12 bases between. This CDR3 has 17 residues. This chain's CDR3 is CASSQVYRQANTGELFF. The CDR3 DNA reads TGCGCCAGCAGCCAAGTTTACAGGCAAGCGAACACCGGGGAGCTGTTTTTT.

This sequence joins TRBV9 and TRBJ2-7; a weak D match, TRBD2 (5 bases). Trimming cost V 0 bases and J 3 bases, with 13 bases left between them. CDR3 length equals 15 residues. Germline lookup yields CDR1 SGDLS and CDR2 YYNGEE. The CDR3 region is CASSVDSVSSYEQYF. CDR3 DNA sequence: TGTGCCAGCAGCGTAGATAGCGTATCAAGCTACGAGCAGTACTTC.

This chain uses TRBV7-2 with TRBJ1-2, with D uncertain. With 4 bases removed from V and 6 bases from J, the gap between germline ends came to 24 bases. The CDR3 length is 17 residues. CDR1 and CDR2 (germline): SGHTA, FQGNSA. This CDR3 is CASSSWSSVGFRDGYTF. The CDR3 nucleotides are TGTGCCAGCAGCTCATGGTCCTCGGTCGGCTTTAGGGATGGCTACACCTTC.

This chain joins TRBV19 and TRBJ1-1; D is possibly TRBD1 (6 bases). Germline-derived CDR1 and CDR2 are LNHDA and SQIVND (reference sequence). This CDR3 contains 15 residues. V lost 3 bases and J 1 base, leaving 12 bases between the germline ends. This chain's CDR3 is CASSIPDRRNTEAFF. Here the CDR3 DNA reads TGTGCCAGTAGTATCCCAGACAGGAGGAACACTGAAGCTTTCTTT.

The chain uses TRBV2 and TRBJ1-2; 10 bases line up with TRBD1. The CDR3 contains 14 residues. Germline assignment: CDR1 SNHLY and CDR2 FYNNEI. The V segment lost 8 bases and the J segment 5 bases; nucleotides outside the gene matches: 8. CDR3 sequence (DNA): TGTGCCAGCGTATCCGGGACAGGGGCGTATGGCTACACCTTC. Its translation: CASVSGTGAYGYTF.

This clone appeared a few times. V and J are TRBV30 and TRBJ1-5, with D perhaps TRBD1 (5 bases). The CDR3 contains 15 residues. Germline-derived CDR1 and CDR2 are GTSNPN and SVGIG (reference sequence). V was pared by 0 bases and J by 5 bases, with 14 bases between. The CDR3, as DNA: TGTGCCTGGAGTGTTGGTGGGTGGGGGGATCAGCCCCAGCATTTT. This codes for CAWSVGGWGDQPQHF.

The rearrangement joins TRBV7-6 to TRBJ1-5; maybe TRBD1 (5 bases). This CDR3 is 16 amino acids long. CDR1 is SGHVS, CDR2 FNYEAQ, per germline. V lost 4 bases, J lost 0 bases, and 13 bases lay in between. The DNA of the CDR3 is TGTGCCAGCAGCTCCGCAGGGCGGTATAGCAATCAGCCCCAGCATTTT. Protein: CASSSAGRYSNQPQHF.

The V and J genes are TRBV5-4 and TRBJ1-1; no definite D call. Germline assignment: CDR1 SGHNT and CDR2 YYREEE (reference sequence). This CDR3 is built from 15 residues. Trimming removed 0 bases from V and 1 base from J, with 10 bases in between. Written as DNA, the CDR3 is TGTGCCAGCAGCTTGGGGTCTAACCGGAACACTGAAGCTTTCTTT. Translated, it gives CASSLGSNRNTEAFF.

A note on this clone: The junction departs from the called germline gene at one end, perhaps through a read error. This chain's CDR3 is CASSVGPTNAEAFF. Here the CDR3 DNA reads TGTGCCAGCAGCGTGGGACCCACGAACGCTGAAGCTTTCTTT. The chain carries TRBV9 and TRBJ1-1, with D possibly TRBD1 on 5 matching bases. Germline V gene data show CDR1 as SGDLS and CDR2 as YYNGEE. This CDR3 is 14 amino acids long.

The chain couples TRBV7-3 to TRBJ2-1, with TRBD2 identical over 10 bases. V was pared by 1 base and J by 8 bases, with 5 bases of the junction left unmatched. This CDR3 is 15 amino acids long. Germline CDR1 SGHTA, CDR2 FQGTGA. CDR3 DNA: TGTGCCAGCAGCTTAAGTCTAGCGGGAGTAGATGAGCAGTTCTTC. Translation gives CASSLSLAGVDEQFF.

The chain employs TRBV6-6 and TRBJ1-1, with TRBD1 identical over 7 bases. The V gene end was trimmed by 8 bases and the J gene end by 8 bases; junction bases not matched to a gene: 8. The CDR3 consists of 12 residues. Germline CDR1 and CDR2: MNHNY and SVGAGI (reference sequence). CDR3 in DNA: TGTGCCAGCTTGGGACAGCCAACCGAAGCTTTCTTT. This gives the protein CASLGQPTEAFF.

This sequence joins TRBV6-4 and TRBJ1-6; 7 bases line up with TRBD1. The CDR3 runs to 13 residues. Germline CDR1 is MRHNA and CDR2 is SNTAGT. With 7 bases clipped from V and 7 bases from J, the junction kept 4 bases outside the gene matches. CDR3 region: CASIRGRNSPLHF. The CDR3 bases are TGTGCCAGCATAAGGGGGCGGAATTCACCCCTCCACTTT.

This clone came up once. The CDR3 DNA follows: TGCGCCAGCAGCTTGGCCTTGGGGGGCGAGCAGTACTTC. Translation: CASSLALGGEQYF. V and J are TRBV5-1 and TRBJ2-7; weak D call: TRBD2 (6 bases). CDR3 length equals 13 residues. The ends were cut back, 0 bases at V and 6 bases at J, with 10 bases in the middle. From germline, CDR1 is SGHRS and CDR2 YFSETQ.

This clone appeared once. The CDR3: CASSGRGLRTGGYTF. The CDR3 DNA follows: TGTGCCAGCAGCGGGAGAGGTCTCAGGACGGGGGGCTACACCTTC. V usage is TRBV11-2 and J usage is TRBJ1-2; D unresolved. This CDR3 spans 15 amino acids. Germline V CDR1 and CDR2: SGHAT, FQNNGV. The V end was cut by 5 bases, the J end by 8 bases, with 21 bases between. Based on the CDR3 plus reference TRBV11-2 and TRBJ1-2, the full variable domain is EAGVAQSPRYKIIEKRQSVAFWCNPISGHATLYWYQQILGQGPKLLIQFQNNGVVDDSQLPKDRFSAERLKGVDSTLKIQPAKLEDSAVYLCASSGRGLRTGGYTFGSGTRLTVV.

The V call is TRBV29-1, the J call TRBJ1-2; TRBD1 agrees at 7 bases. In germline, CDR1 is SQVTM, CDR2 ANQGSEA. V lost 7 bases and J lost 7; bases outside the gene matches: 9. The CDR3 totals 12 residues. The DNA of the CDR3 is TGCAGCGACGACAGGGTGAGCTCTGGCTACACCTTC. It yields the protein CSDDRVSSGYTF.

The V and J genes are TRBV3-1 (or the pseudogene TRBV3-2) and TRBJ1-2, with a tentative D call TRBD1 (5 bases). The CDR3 has 13 amino acids. Deletions cut 4 bases from V and 6 bases from J, with 12 bases between. Germline V gene sequence: CDR1 LGHDT, CDR2 YNNKEL (reference sequence). The CDR3 nucleotides read TGTGCCAGCAGCCCTGGGGCAGTAAATGGCTACACCTTC. This codes for CASSPGAVNGYTF.

This clone was seen only once. The chain uses TRBV5-6 and TRBJ2-2; no definite D call. CDR1 and CDR2 from the germline V gene are SGHDT and YYEEEE. V lost 7 bases and J lost 5, with 9 bases in between. The CDR3 contains 12 residues. CDR3 amino acids: CASPLRTGELFF. The DNA for the CDR3 is TGTGCCAGCCCCCTCCGGACCGGGGAGCTGTTTTTT.

DNA for the CDR3: TGCGCCAGCAGCCAAGTTGTGGGGGCGCGTGACACTGAAGCTTTCTTT. Its protein is CASSQVVGARDTEAFF. This chain links TRBV4-1 with TRBJ1-1, with D possibly TRBD1 on 6 matching bases. The V end was cut by 1 base, the J end by 3 bases, with 15 bases between. The CDR3 totals 16 residues. Germline assignment: CDR1 MGHRA and CDR2 YSYEKL.

The chain couples TRBV7-2 to TRBJ1-6; D gene unclear. This CDR3 is built from 15 residues. Germline CDR1 SGHTA, CDR2 FQGNSA. Trimming removed 4 bases at V and 10 bases at J, with 17 bases between. The CDR3: CASSSLTGSVSPLHF. CDR3 nucleotides: TGTGCCAGCAGCTCCCTTACGGGATCGGTATCACCCCTCCACTTT. The full variable domain, with the rest looked up from reference TRBV7-2 and TRBJ1-6, is GAGVSQSPSNKVTEKGKDVELRCDPISGHTALYWYRQSLGQGLEFLIYFQGNSAPDKSGLPSDRFSAERTGGSVSTLTIQRTQQEDSAVYLCASSSLTGSVSPLHFGNGTRLTVT.

V and J are TRBV10-2 and TRBJ1-1, with D possibly being TRBD1 (6 bases). CDR1 and CDR2 from the germline V gene are WSHSY and SAAADI. V shed 5 bases and J shed 0 bases, with 10 bases lying between them. The CDR3 is 14 amino acids. In nucleotides, the CDR3 is TGCGCCAGCAGTCGACAGGATATGAACACTGAAGCTTTCTTT. It specifies CASSRQDMNTEAFF.

The chain is built from TRBV19 and TRBJ2-6; D ambiguous. Looked up from germline, CDR1 is LNHDA and CDR2 is SQIVND (reference sequence). V shed 7 bases and J shed 0 bases, with 7 bases lying between them. CDR3 length equals 14 residues. As DNA, the CDR3 is TGTGCCAGTACCCAGTCCTCTGGGGCCAACGTCCTGACTTTC. It translates to CASTQSSGANVLTF.

The V and J genes are TRBV6-2 or TRBV6-3 and TRBJ2-1; no clear D. CDR1 and CDR2 (germline): MNHEY, SVGEGT. This CDR3 is built from 14 residues. V was cut by 4 bases and J by 4 bases, with 11 bases left in between. CDR3: CASSSRTEYNEQFF. In DNA, the CDR3 is TGTGCCAGCAGTTCTCGGACGGAGTACAATGAGCAGTTCTTC.

V and J are TRBV28 and TRBJ2-5, with 7 bases that match TRBD1. The CDR3 is made up of 14 amino acids. J gave up 5 bases and V 2 bases, and 5 bases lay outside the gene matches. Per the germline V gene, CDR1 is MDHEN and CDR2 is SYDVKM. Here the CDR3 DNA reads TGTGCCAGCAGTTTAGACAGGGTAACGGAGACCCAGTACTTC. It is translated as CASSLDRVTETQYF.

This chain uses TRBV6-5 with TRBJ1-4; no reliable D call. Germline V gene lookup returns CDR1 MNHEY and CDR2 SVGAGI. V dropped 3 bases and J dropped 0 bases, with 11 bases sitting between them. This CDR3 is 16 amino acids long. Here the CDR3 reads CASSYGRNPTNEKLFF. The DNA of the CDR3 is TGTGCCAGCAGTTATGGCCGGAATCCAACTAATGAAAAACTGTTTTTT.